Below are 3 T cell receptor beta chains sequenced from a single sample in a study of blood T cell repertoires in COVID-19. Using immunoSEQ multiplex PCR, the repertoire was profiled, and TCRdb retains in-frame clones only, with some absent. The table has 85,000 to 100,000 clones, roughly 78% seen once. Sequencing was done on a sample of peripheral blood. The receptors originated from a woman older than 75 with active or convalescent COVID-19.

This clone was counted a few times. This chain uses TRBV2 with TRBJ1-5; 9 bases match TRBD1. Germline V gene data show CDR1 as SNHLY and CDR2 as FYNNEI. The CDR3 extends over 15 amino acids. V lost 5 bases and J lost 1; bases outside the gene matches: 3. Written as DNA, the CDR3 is TGTGCCAGCAGTAGGACAGGGGTGAGCAATCAGCCCCAGCATTTT. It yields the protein CASSRTGVSNQPQHF.

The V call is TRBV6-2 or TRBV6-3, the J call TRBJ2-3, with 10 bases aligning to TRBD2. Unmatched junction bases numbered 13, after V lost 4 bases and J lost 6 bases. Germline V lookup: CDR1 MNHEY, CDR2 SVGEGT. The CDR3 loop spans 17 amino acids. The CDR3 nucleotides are TGTGCCAGCAGTTCCCCCTCTCTAGCGGGAGCGGGTGATACGCAGTATTTT. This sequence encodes CASSSPSLAGAGDTQYF.

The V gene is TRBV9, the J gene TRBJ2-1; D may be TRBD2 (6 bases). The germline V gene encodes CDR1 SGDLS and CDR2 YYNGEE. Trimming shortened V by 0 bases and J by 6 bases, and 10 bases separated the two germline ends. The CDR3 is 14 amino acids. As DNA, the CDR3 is TGTGCCAGCAGCGTAGGCGTAGCGGCCAATGAGCAGTTCTTC. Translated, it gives CASSVGVAANEQFF.